The 17 T cell receptor beta chains in this list originate from one sample, sequenced in a study of blood T cell repertoires in COVID-19. Method: immunoSEQ multiplex PCR; TCRdb's copy keeps in-frame clones and lacks some. The sample has roughly 130,000 clones, approximately 84% seen once. The sample taken for sequencing was peripheral blood. The receptors shown here come from a woman aged 60-75 years with acute or convalescent COVID-19.

The chain uses TRBV7-9 and TRBJ2-5; 8 positions match TRBD2. V gave up 5 bases and J gave up 2 bases; unmatched junction bases: 7. Germline CDR1 reads SEHNR; CDR2 reads FQNEAQ (reference sequence). The CDR3 has 15 amino acids. CDR3 loop: CASSLSGVFQETQYF. DNA of the CDR3: TGTGCCAGCAGCCTTAGCGGGGTTTTTCAAGAGACCCAGTACTTC.

V is TRBV12-5 and J is TRBJ1-5; the D gene is possibly TRBD1 (5 bases). This CDR3 has 18 residues. V shed 1 base and J shed 6 bases, with 22 bases lying between them. Germline CDR1 LGHNT, CDR2 FRNRAP. As DNA, the CDR3 is TGTGCTAGTGGTTTGGCAGGCTTCACAGGCTTCACTGCTCAGCCCCAGCATTTT. Protein product: CASGLAGFTGFTAQPQHF.

This chain connects TRBV3-1 (or the pseudogene TRBV3-2) to TRBJ2-7; possible D gene TRBD2, 6 bases. Germline values: CDR1 LGHDT, CDR2 YNNKEL (reference sequence). V was trimmed by 4 bases and J by 5 bases, leaving 9 bases between them. The length of the CDR3 is 12 residues. This chain's CDR3 is CASSPGRNEQYF. DNA for the CDR3: TGTGCCAGCAGCCCAGGGAGGAACGAGCAGTACTTC.

This clone has a handful of counts. CDR3 sequence: CASMSGQGYEQYF. The CDR3 DNA reads TGCGCCAGCATGAGTGGACAGGGCTACGAGCAGTACTTC. The rearrangement links TRBV10-2 to TRBJ2-7; 8 bases are shared with TRBD1. CDR3 size: 13 residues. Germline CDR1 WSHSY, CDR2 SAAADI. V dropped 7 bases and J dropped 3; count of bases not matched to a gene: 5.

The chain recombines TRBV5-1 with TRBJ1-1; 9 bases are a match to TRBD1. Germline V gives CDR1 SGHRS, CDR2 YFSETQ. This CDR3 comprises 13 residues. V trimming: 7 bases; J trimming: 5 bases; junction bases outside the gene matches: 6. CDR3 sequence reads: CASSGQGWTEAFF. DNA of the CDR3: TGCGCCAGCTCGGGACAGGGTTGGACTGAAGCTTTCTTT.

The CDR3 spells CASSVAGQGDAQAEAFF. In DNA form, the CDR3 reads TGTGCCAGCAGCGTAGCTGGACAGGGGGACGCCCAAGCTGAAGCTTTCTTT. The chain couples TRBV9 to TRBJ1-1, with 10 bases fitting TRBD1. The CDR3 extends over 17 amino acids. Per germline, CDR1 SGDLS and CDR2 YYNGEE. The ends lost 0 bases at V and 6 bases at J; junction bases unmatched: 11.

The rearrangement uses TRBV6-1 and TRBJ2-3; D is ambiguous. V was trimmed by 0 bases and J by 6 bases, leaving 10 bases between them. This CDR3 region has 14 residues. Germline V gene data show CDR1 as MNHNS and CDR2 as SASEGT. Written as DNA, the CDR3 is TGTGCCAGCAGTGAAGCCCTAGACCTGGATACGCAGTATTTT. It is translated as CASSEALDLDTQYF.

The chain couples TRBV7-9 to TRBJ1-2; weak D call: TRBD1 (5 bases). This CDR3 has 16 amino acids. Trimming took 0 bases from V and 4 from J, leaving 15 bases between them. CDR1 and CDR2 (germline): SEHNR, FQNEAQ (reference sequence). This chain's CDR3 is CASSLAGGDPFYGYTF. CDR3 bases: TGTGCCAGCAGCTTAGCGGGCGGGGACCCCTTCTATGGCTACACCTTC. The complete variable domain, with remaining parts taken from reference TRBV7-9 and TRBJ1-2, reads DTGVSQNPRHKITKRGQNVTFRCDPISEHNRLYWYRQTLGQGPEFLTYFQNEAQLEKSRLLSDRFSAERPKGSFSTLEIQRTEQGDSAMYLCASSLAGGDPFYGYTFGSGTRLTVV.

This clone occurred a few times. V gene TRBV2 combines with J gene TRBJ1-1; weak D call: TRBD1 (5 bases). CDR3 size: 12 residues. Germline V gene lookup returns CDR1 SNHLY and CDR2 FYNNEI. V lost 11 bases to trimming and J lost 5 bases, with 15 bases between them. The CDR3 protein is CASAMDKTEAFF. The CDR3 region has the DNA TGTGCCTCCGCCATGGACAAGACTGAAGCTTTCTTT.

The rearrangement links TRBV10-3 to TRBJ1-4, with D possibly matching TRBD1 (6 bases). V lost 5 bases, J lost 6 bases, and 16 bases lay in between. This CDR3 is built from 15 residues. Germline values: CDR1 ENHRY, CDR2 SYGVKD. CDR3 sequence reads: CAISSPDRNDEKLFF. In DNA, the CDR3 is TGTGCCATCAGTTCCCCAGACAGGAATGATGAAAAACTGTTTTTT.

This chain connects TRBV30 to TRBJ1-2; TRBD1 matches 7 bases. Germline values: CDR1 GTSNPN, CDR2 SVGIG (reference sequence). This CDR3 has 14 residues. V lost 1 base, J lost 4 bases, and 6 bases stayed unmatched. The CDR3 sequence: CAWSAVTGIYGYTF. As DNA, the CDR3 is TGTGCCTGGAGTGCCGTGACAGGGATCTATGGCTACACCTTC.

The rearrangement joins TRBV5-1 to TRBJ1-2; TRBD1 might be the D (6 bases). V dropped 0 bases and J dropped 2 bases, with 11 bases sitting between them. This CDR3 spans 15 amino acids. CDR1 and CDR2 from the germline V gene are SGHRS and YFSETQ. This CDR3 reads CASSLDGGRNYGYTF. The CDR3 DNA sequence: TGCGCCAGCAGCTTGGACGGGGGGCGGAACTATGGCTACACCTTC.

This chain links TRBV5-1 with TRBJ1-1, with no clear D. Germline V gene data show CDR1 as SGHRS and CDR2 as YFSETQ. The CDR3 sequence is 14 residues long. V lost 0 bases and J lost 1, with 7 bases in between. DNA of the CDR3: TGCGCCAGCAGCTTGGCTACCAAGAACACTGAAGCTTTCTTT. Its translation: CASSLATKNTEAFF.

V usage is TRBV28 and J usage is TRBJ1-1; TRBD1 might be the D (6 bases). Trimming shortened V by 8 bases and J by 10 bases, and 17 bases separated the two germline ends. The CDR3 is 12 amino acids. Germline CDR1 reads MDHEN; CDR2 reads SYDVKM. DNA for the CDR3: TGTGCCAGCGCCGCGGGGGGCTCGGGAGCTTTCTTT. It codes for CASAAGGSGAFF.

The chain links TRBV27 to TRBJ2-3; TRBD2 might be the D (5 bases). The CDR3 runs to 13 residues. Germline CDR1 is MNHEY and CDR2 is SMNVEV (reference sequence). V lost 6 bases, J lost 2 bases, and 9 bases lay in between. For the CDR3, the DNA is TGTGCCAGCAGCGACTACACCACAGATACGCAGTATTTT. Its protein is CASSDYTTDTQYF.

The CDR3, as DNA: TGCGCCAGCAGCTTGCAGAACGGGGGGACAGATACGCAGTATTTT. Translated: CASSLQNGGTDTQYF. This chain joins TRBV5-1 and TRBJ2-3; TRBD2 aligns across 7 bases. The ends lost 1 base at V and 3 bases at J; junction bases unmatched: 5. This CDR3 has 15 residues. Germline values: CDR1 SGHRS, CDR2 YFSETQ.

The chain uses TRBV2 and TRBJ2-3; D unresolved. Trimming shortened V by 6 bases and J by 0 bases, and 13 bases separated the two germline ends. The CDR3 runs 15 residues. Germline assignment: CDR1 SNHLY and CDR2 FYNNEI. CDR3 nucleotides: TGTGCCAGCAGCCTCTATCGGCGGAGCACAGATACGCAGTATTTT. This translates into CASSLYRRSTDTQYF.